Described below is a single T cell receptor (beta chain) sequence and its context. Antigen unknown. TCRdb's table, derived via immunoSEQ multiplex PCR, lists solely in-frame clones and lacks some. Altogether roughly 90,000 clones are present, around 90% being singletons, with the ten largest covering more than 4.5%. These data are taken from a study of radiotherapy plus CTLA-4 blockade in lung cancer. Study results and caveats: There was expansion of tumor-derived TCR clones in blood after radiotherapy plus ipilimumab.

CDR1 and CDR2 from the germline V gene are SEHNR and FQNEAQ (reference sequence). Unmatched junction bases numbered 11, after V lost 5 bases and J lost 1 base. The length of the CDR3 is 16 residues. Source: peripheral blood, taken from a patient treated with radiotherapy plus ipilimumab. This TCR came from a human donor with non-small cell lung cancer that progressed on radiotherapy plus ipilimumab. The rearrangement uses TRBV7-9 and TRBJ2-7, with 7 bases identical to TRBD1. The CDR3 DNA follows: TGTGCCAGCAGCCCTCCGGCACAGGGGCTTTCCTACGAGCAGTACTTC. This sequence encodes CASSPPAQGLSYEQYF.